Below, 16 T cell receptor beta chains from the same sample are listed, as sequenced in a study of cytomegalovirus exposure and HLA in healthy donors. PCR employed 60 Vbeta and 13 Jbeta primers. Method: immunoSEQ multiplex PCR; TCRdb's copy keeps in-frame clones and lacks some. The table lists around 150,000 clones, around 80% of them singletons. The sequenced material came from PBMCs. These receptors were obtained from a man between 18 and 29 years old in good health and CMV-seronegative.

This clone occurred once. An end of the junction differs from the germline gene, which may be a read error. V is TRBV7-7 and J is TRBJ2-2, with 7 bases that match TRBD1. The V gene's germline CDR1 is SSHAT and CDR2 FNYEAQ (reference sequence). The length of the CDR3 is 15 residues. CDR3 region: CASSLAPGGVGELFF. CDR3 DNA: TGTGCTAGCAGCTTAGCGCCAGGGGGAGTCGGGGAGCTGTTTTTT.

The gene calls are TRBV5-1 and TRBJ2-7, with 9 bases lining up with TRBD2. The germline V gene has CDR1 SGHRS and CDR2 YFSETQ. This CDR3 comprises 18 residues. Trimming cost V 4 bases and J 5 bases; bases outside gene matches: 19. CDR3 sequence (DNA): TGCGCCAGCAGCCCGCAGGTCGGGGGCGGGAGGGCATTCGACGAGCAGTACTTC. Encoded protein: CASSPQVGGGRAFDEQYF.

This chain links TRBV5-1 with TRBJ2-5; TRBD2 agrees at 10 bases. The CDR3 sequence is 15 residues long. J was trimmed by 5 bases and V by 4 bases; bases with no gene match: 8. Germline V lookup: CDR1 SGHRS, CDR2 YFSETQ. Here the CDR3 reads CASSHLAGARETQYF. CDR3 in DNA: TGCGCCAGCAGCCATCTAGCGGGGGCCAGGGAGACCCAGTACTTC.

The chain couples TRBV6-6 to TRBJ2-7, with TRBD1 matching over 9 bases. V dropped 0 bases and J dropped 3; count of bases not matched to a gene: 0. From germline, CDR1 is MNHNY and CDR2 SVGAGI (reference sequence). CDR3 size: 14 residues. CDR3 protein: CASSYSGQGYEQYF. CDR3 DNA sequence: TGTGCCAGCAGTTACTCGGGACAGGGCTACGAGCAGTACTTC.

V usage is TRBV18 and J usage is TRBJ2-4; maybe TRBD2 (5 bases). V dropped 4 bases and J dropped 8 bases, with 21 bases sitting between them. This CDR3 region has 16 residues. The germline V gene has CDR1 KGHSH and CDR2 LQKENI. CDR3 in amino acids: CASSRGTVSSQDIQYF. CDR3 nucleotides: TGTGCCAGCTCACGAGGAACAGTCTCTAGCCAGGACATTCAGTACTTC.

In nucleotides, the CDR3 is TGTGCCAGCAGCGGCGCGGACAGGGGTTTCTATGGCTACACCTTC. As protein: CASSGADRGFYGYTF. The rearrangement links TRBV9 to TRBJ1-2, with 9 bases that match TRBD1. From germline, CDR1 is SGDLS and CDR2 YYNGEE. V lost 3 bases and J lost 4; bases outside the gene matches: 7. The CDR3 spans 15 residues.

This chain joins TRBV5-1 and TRBJ1-1; D is unresolved. CDR3 length equals 15 residues. Germline V gene lookup returns CDR1 SGHRS and CDR2 YFSETQ. The germline V and J ends were trimmed by 0 bases and 6 bases, with 15 bases remaining between them. In nucleotides, the CDR3 is TGCGCCAGCAGCTTGGTTCCTGGGCCGGAGGCTGAAGCTTTCTTT. Its protein product is CASSLVPGPEAEAFF.

This chain joins TRBV9 and TRBJ2-5; 11 bases match TRBD2. The germline CDR1 and CDR2 sequences are SGDLS and YYNGEE. CDR3 length: 16 residues. Unmatched junction bases numbered 6, after V lost 0 bases and J lost 5 bases. CDR3 amino acids: CASSVGSGRAAETQYF. In nucleotides, the CDR3 is TGTGCCAGCAGCGTAGGTAGCGGGAGGGCCGCCGAGACCCAGTACTTC.

Here the CDR3 reads CASSPGTSGGRGMFF. DNA for the CDR3: TGTGCCAGCAGCCCTGGGACTAGCGGGGGACGCGGAATGTTCTTC. The rearrangement uses TRBV28 and TRBJ2-1; 14 nucleotides align to TRBD2. V gave up 6 bases and J gave up 15 bases; unmatched junction bases: 13. The CDR3 length is 15 residues. Germline CDR1 MDHEN, CDR2 SYDVKM. Complete variable domain (other parts from reference TRBV28 and TRBJ2-1): DVKVTQSSRYLVKRTGEKVFLECVQDMDHENMFWYRQDPGLGLRLIYFSYDVKMKEKGDIPEGYSVSREKKERFSLILESASTNQTSMYLCASSPGTSGGRGMFFGPGTRLTVL.

This clone was observed a handful of times. This chain links TRBV29-1 with TRBJ1-2; D call uncertain. The V and J ends lost 7 bases and 4 bases respectively, with 7 bases between them. Germline V gene lookup returns CDR1 SQVTM and CDR2 ANQGSEA. The CDR3 consists of 10 residues. The DNA of the CDR3 is TGCAGCGCCCTTAGCTATGGCTACACCTTC. Protein sequence: CSALSYGYTF. The full variable domain, in which reference TRBV29-1 and TRBJ1-2 provide the parts outside the CDR3, is SAVISQKPSRDICQRGTSLTIQCQVDSQVTMMFWYRQQPGQSLTLIATANQGSEATYESGFVIDKFPISRPNLTFSTLTVSNMSPEDSSIYLCSALSYGYTFGSGTRLTVV.

This clone occurred once. This chain joins TRBV27 and TRBJ2-7; 9 nucleotides align to TRBD1. The CDR3 is made up of 14 amino acids. J was trimmed by 5 bases and V by 4 bases; bases with no gene match: 6. Per germline, CDR1 MNHEY and CDR2 SMNVEV (reference sequence). This CDR3 is CASSSDRGYNEQYF. The CDR3 DNA sequence: TGTGCCAGCAGTTCCGACAGGGGGTATAACGAGCAGTACTTC.

The V call is TRBV6-5, the J call TRBJ2-7; tentative D call: TRBD2 (5 bases). Germline V gene data show CDR1 as MNHEY and CDR2 as SVGAGI. The CDR3 runs to 11 residues. V was clipped by 8 bases and J by 5 bases, with 10 bases between them. The CDR3 nucleotides read TGTGCCAGCCGGCTAGCCCACGAGCAGTACTTC. Protein product: CASRLAHEQYF.

This rearrangement joins TRBV16 to TRBJ1-2; 7 bases align to TRBD1. Germline V gene sequence: CDR1 KGHSY, CDR2 FQNENV. V shed 4 bases and J 7 bases; nucleotides not matched to a gene: 12. This CDR3 spans 15 amino acids. The CDR3 loop reads CASSPWRQGPGGYTF. CDR3 in DNA: TGTGCCAGCAGCCCTTGGAGACAGGGTCCGGGTGGCTACACCTTC.

The V call is TRBV11-3, the J call TRBJ2-7; D may be TRBD1 (5 bases). The ends were cut back, 5 bases at V and 4 bases at J, with 12 bases in the middle. CDR1 is SGHNT and CDR2 is YENEEA in the germline V gene. This CDR3 comprises 13 residues. The CDR3 is CASSPRAGYEQYF. The CDR3 DNA reads TGTGCCAGCAGCCCCCGGGCAGGGTACGAGCAGTACTTC.

A single count supports this clone. The chain joins TRBV19 to TRBJ1-5; D possibly corresponds to TRBD1 (6 bases). This CDR3 has 17 amino acids. The V end lost 8 bases, the J end lost 0 bases, and 20 bases lay between the germline ends. CDR1 and CDR2 from the germline V gene are LNHDA and SQIVND (reference sequence). This CDR3 reads CASLGRGLLYSNQPQHF. CDR3 bases: TGTGCCAGTCTTGGCAGGGGTCTTCTTTATAGCAATCAGCCCCAGCATTTT.

The rearrangement links TRBV5-1 to TRBJ1-2, with TRBD1 identical over 10 bases. Per germline, CDR1 SGHRS and CDR2 YFSETQ. The J segment lost 2 bases and the V segment lost 4 bases, leaving 5 bases of the junction unmatched. The CDR3 is 15 residues long. CDR3: CASSTRTGGNYGYTF. The CDR3 DNA is TGCGCCAGCAGCACCCGGACAGGGGGGAACTATGGCTACACCTTC.